Shown below are 27 T cell receptor beta chains from a single sample sequenced in a study of CD4 T cells in relation to SARS-CoV-2 and coronaviruses. Sequencing was performed with immunoSEQ multiplex PCR; in TCRdb, only in-frame clones are kept and a portion is missing. The sample holds some 29,000 clones, 74% seen once. Unexposed donor CD4+ T cells date from about 2011-2018, before the COVID-19 pandemic. The cells were cultured for approximately ten days before CD4+ T cells were isolated. What these receptors recognize is not known. The sequencing sample was made of CD4+ T cells from PBMCs, cultured in vitro. These receptors were obtained from a human donor in good health.

The CDR3: CASSQFSPNLGGDTQYF. CDR3 DNA: TGTGCCAGTAGCCAATTCTCCCCGAACCTTGGAGGGGATACGCAGTATTTT. The rearrangement joins TRBV19 to TRBJ2-3; D may be TRBD2 (6 bases). Germline lookup yields CDR1 LNHDA and CDR2 SQIVND (reference sequence). The CDR3 consists of 17 residues. V shed 6 bases and J shed 6 bases, with 25 bases lying between them. Based on the CDR3 plus reference TRBV19 and TRBJ2-3, the full variable domain is DGGITQSPKYLFRKEGQNVTLSCEQNLNHDAMYWYRQDPGQGLRLIYYSQIVNDFQKGDIAEGYSVSREKKESFPLTVTSAQKNPTAFYLCASSQFSPNLGGDTQYFGPGTRLTVL.

V is TRBV25-1 and J is TRBJ2-3, with D perhaps matching TRBD1 or TRBD2 (6 bases each). CDR3 length: 17 amino acids. Germline CDR1 MGHDK, CDR2 SYGVNS. V lost 3 bases, J lost 0 bases, and 16 bases lay in between. This CDR3 reads CASSDILHGGSTDTQYF. In DNA form, the CDR3 reads TGTGCCAGCAGTGATATTTTGCACGGGGGCAGCACAGATACGCAGTATTTT.

The chain carries TRBV3-1 (or the pseudogene TRBV3-2) and TRBJ2-5, with D possibly TRBD2 on 5 matching bases. The V end was cut by 2 bases, the J end by 4 bases, with 14 bases between. CDR3 length: 15 residues. Germline-derived CDR1 and CDR2 are LGHDT and YNNKEL (reference sequence). The CDR3 spells CASSQITFRGETQYF. CDR3 bases: TGTGCCAGCAGCCAAATAACCTTCCGGGGAGAGACCCAGTACTTC.

The rearrangement joins TRBV5-1 to TRBJ2-1; 7 bases match TRBD2. CDR1 is SGHRS, CDR2 YFSETQ, per germline. The CDR3 is 15 residues long. Trimming removed 1 base from V and 6 bases from J; junction bases left unmatched: 7. Written as DNA, the CDR3 is TGCGCCAGCAGCTTGAACCCAGCGGGGAGCAATGAGCAGTTCTTC. Its protein is CASSLNPAGSNEQFF.

This clone showed up just once. At one boundary the junction diverges from the germline segment, which might be a read error. This sequence joins TRBV12-3 or TRBV12-4 and TRBJ1-2, with a tentative D call TRBD1 (6 bases). This CDR3 contains 13 residues. The CDR3 region has the DNA TGTGCCAGCAGCTTAGCAGGGGACTATGGCTACACCTTC. Encoded protein: CASSLAGDYGYTF.

This chain uses TRBV7-9 with TRBJ2-2; D is undetermined. The CDR3 totals 14 residues. Germline CDR1 SEHNR, CDR2 FQNEAQ (reference sequence). V was cut by 0 bases and J by 2 bases, with 4 bases left in between. This chain's CDR3 is CASSLAPNTGELFF. CDR3 DNA sequence: TGTGCCAGCAGCTTAGCTCCTAACACCGGGGAGCTGTTTTTT. The variable domain in full, completed from reference TRBV7-9 and TRBJ2-2, reads DTGVSQNPRHKITKRGQNVTFRCDPISEHNRLYWYRQTLGQGPEFLTYFQNEAQLEKSRLLSDRFSAERPKGSFSTLEIQRTEQGDSAMYLCASSLAPNTGELFFGEGSRLTVL.

The chain joins TRBV7-2 to TRBJ1-2; a possible D gene is TRBD1 (6 bases). The germline CDR1 and CDR2 sequences are SGHTA and FQGNSA. This CDR3 contains 14 residues. The V end lost 5 bases, the J end lost 4 bases, and 14 bases lay between the germline ends. CDR3 nucleotides: TGTGCCAGCAGCGCCATACAGGGCGGCTATGGCTACACCTTC. Its translation: CASSAIQGGYGYTF.

This chain links TRBV11-3 with TRBJ2-3; D is unclear. Germline V lookup: CDR1 SGHNT, CDR2 YENEEA. Between the trimmed V and J ends, which lost 0 bases and 6 bases, there was a span of 4 bases. The CDR3 length is 12 residues. CDR3 loop: CASSLDSDTQYF. DNA of the CDR3: TGTGCCAGCAGCTTAGATAGTGATACGCAGTATTTT.

This clone has only a few counts. V is TRBV5-4 and J is TRBJ2-1; tentatively, D is TRBD2 (6 bases). Germline values: CDR1 SGHNT, CDR2 YYREEE (reference sequence). V lost 3 bases to trimming and J lost 4 bases, with 14 bases between them. This CDR3 has 15 amino acids. The CDR3: CASSSGTGGYNEQFF. The CDR3 DNA follows: TGTGCCAGCAGCTCCGGGACTGGGGGTTACAATGAGCAGTTCTTC.

V is TRBV3-1 (or the pseudogene TRBV3-2) and J is TRBJ1-4; tentatively, D is TRBD1 (6 bases). Per germline, CDR1 LGHDT and CDR2 YNNKEL (reference sequence). This CDR3 comprises 14 residues. The V gene lost 2 bases and the J gene lost 7 bases, with 11 bases spanning the gap. The chain's CDR3 is CASSQQGNAEKLFF. The CDR3 coding sequence is TGTGCCAGCAGCCAACAGGGGAATGCTGAAAAACTGTTTTTT.

J is TRBJ2-7 and V is TRBV7-8; D gene uncertain. The V gene's germline CDR1 is SGHVS and CDR2 FQNEAQ. V dropped 1 base and J dropped 4 bases, with 8 bases sitting between them. The CDR3 extends over 13 amino acids. CDR3 nucleotides: TGTGCCAGCAGCTTAGGTTTGGATTACGAGCAGTACTTC. It is translated as CASSLGLDYEQYF.

The genes are TRBV5-1 and TRBJ2-5, with 8 bases that match TRBD2. Germline values: CDR1 SGHRS, CDR2 YFSETQ. The CDR3 spans 14 residues. Trimming removed 2 bases from V and 4 bases from J; junction bases left unmatched: 4. This CDR3 reads CASSFSGGLETQYF. Here the CDR3 DNA reads TGCGCCAGCAGCTTCAGCGGGGGTCTAGAGACCCAGTACTTC.

The sample holds one count of this clone. V and J are TRBV24-1 and TRBJ2-2; D is possibly TRBD2 (5 bases). V shed 6 bases and J shed 4 bases, with 8 bases lying between them. CDR1 and CDR2 from the germline V gene are KGHDR and SFDVKD. The CDR3 consists of 13 residues. DNA of the CDR3: TGTGCCACCAGTCCCAGCGGCACCGGGGAGCTGTTTTTT. This gives the protein CATSPSGTGELFF.

In its sample, this clone was seen a few times. The chain uses TRBV7-2 and TRBJ1-2; D is unresolved. Germline V CDR1 and CDR2: SGHTA, FQGNSA. The V end lost 4 bases, the J end lost 4 bases, and 7 bases lay between the germline ends. CDR3 length equals 12 residues. The CDR3 region has the DNA TGTGCCAGCAGCTCCCCCGGCTATGGCTACACCTTC. Its translation: CASSSPGYGYTF.

V gene TRBV30 combines with J gene TRBJ1-4; weak D call: TRBD1 (5 bases). V lost 3 bases to trimming and J lost 8 bases, with 16 bases between them. The CDR3 covers 14 residues. From germline, CDR1 is GTSNPN and CDR2 SVGIG (reference sequence). The CDR3 DNA reads TGTGCCTGGAGCATGGGGCCCTCCGGCGAAAAACTGTTTTTT. Translating gives CAWSMGPSGEKLFF.

The chain joins TRBV27 to TRBJ2-5, with TRBD2 matching 7 bases. Germline V gene lookup returns CDR1 MNHEY and CDR2 SMNVEV (reference sequence). V was clipped by 3 bases and J by 4 bases; unmatched bases: 11. The CDR3 totals 16 residues. Here the CDR3 DNA reads TGTGCCAGCAGTTTCTCGGACTCCCGGGGGGTAGAGACCCAGTACTTC. Amino acid sequence: CASSFSDSRGVETQYF.

The chain couples TRBV11-3 to TRBJ2-5, with D perhaps TRBD1 or TRBD2 (5 bases each). The germline V gene has CDR1 SGHNT and CDR2 YENEEA. V lost 1 base, J lost 2 bases, and 20 bases lay in between. The CDR3 is 18 amino acids. CDR3 DNA sequence: TGTGCCAGCAGCTTAGGGCACGTGGGACCCCATTTACAAGAGACCCAGTACTTC. Translation: CASSLGHVGPHLQETQYF.

V usage is TRBV21-1 and J usage is TRBJ2-7; TRBD1, the table's D call, was not compared with the DNA. TRBV21-1 is assigned pseudogene status. This CDR3 is built from 16 residues. CDR3 loop: CASSKRGDRGNGEQYF. CDR3 bases: TGTGCCAGCAGCAAACGCGGGGACAGGGGAAATGGCGAGCAGTACTTC.

The chain is built from TRBV4-1 and TRBJ2-7, with unresolved D. Germline V lookup: CDR1 MGHRA, CDR2 YSYEKL. The CDR3 spans 15 residues. Trimming stripped 2 bases from V and 2 bases from J, with 13 bases between. This CDR3 is CASSQLGLPTYEQYF. The CDR3 DNA reads as TGCGCCAGCAGCCAACTAGGGTTACCGACCTACGAGCAGTACTTC.

The gene calls are TRBV5-1 and TRBJ2-7, with D possibly called TRBD1 or TRBD2 (5 bases each). This CDR3 has 15 amino acids. Germline CDR1 and CDR2: SGHRS and YFSETQ. V lost 0 bases to trimming and J lost 2 bases, with 12 bases between them. CDR3 nucleotides: TGCGCCAGCAGCTTGGCAGGGACGGCGGCCTACGAGCAGTACTTC. It encodes CASSLAGTAAYEQYF.

This sequence joins TRBV29-1 and TRBJ2-1; the D gene is possibly TRBD1 (6 bases). Trimming pared 3 bases from V and 9 bases from J, leaving 18 bases between. The CDR3 is 14 amino acids. The germline CDR1 and CDR2 sequences are SQVTM and ANQGSEA. The CDR3 reads CSVDGRGEIGEQFF. The CDR3 region has the DNA TGCAGCGTTGACGGCAGGGGTGAAATCGGTGAGCAGTTCTTC.

The rearrangement links TRBV30 to TRBJ2-2; D unclear. The CDR3 is 11 amino acids. The ends were cut back, 0 bases at V and 8 bases at J, with 4 bases in the middle. CDR1 and CDR2 (germline): GTSNPN, SVGIG (reference sequence). The CDR3 here is CAWSVPGELFF. The CDR3 nucleotides read TGTGCCTGGAGTGTACCTGGGGAGCTGTTTTTT.

The V gene is TRBV5-1, the J gene TRBJ2-2; D unresolved. Per germline, CDR1 SGHRS and CDR2 YFSETQ. The CDR3 spans 15 residues. The V end was cut by 5 bases, the J end by 0 bases, with 11 bases between. CDR3 bases: TGCGCCAGCAGATTGACTCCCTCGAACACCGGGGAGCTGTTTTTT. Translating gives CASRLTPSNTGELFF.

The chain links TRBV2 to TRBJ1-4; 8 positions match TRBD1. Losses at the gene ends were 4 bases for V and 5 bases for J; bases not matched to a gene: 3. The V gene's germline CDR1 is SNHLY and CDR2 FYNNEI. The CDR3 sequence is 14 residues long. CDR3: CASSVRTGNEKLFF. The DNA of the CDR3 is TGTGCCAGCAGTGTGCGGACAGGGAATGAAAAACTGTTTTTT.

This chain links TRBV7-9 with TRBJ1-4; D perhaps matches TRBD1 (6 bases). The CDR3 spans 15 residues. Germline CDR1 is SEHNR and CDR2 is FQNEAQ (reference sequence). V was pared by 5 bases and J by 3 bases, with 13 bases between. The CDR3 reads CASSKGGQANEKLFF. Here the CDR3 DNA reads TGTGCCAGCAGCAAGGGGGGCCAGGCTAATGAAAAACTGTTTTTT. The full variable domain, rest sourced from reference TRBV7-9 and TRBJ1-4, is DTGVSQNPRHKITKRGQNVTFRCDPISEHNRLYWYRQTLGQGPEFLTYFQNEAQLEKSRLLSDRFSAERPKGSFSTLEIQRTEQGDSAMYLCASSKGGQANEKLFFGSGTQLSVL.

This clone was seen a handful of times. The rearrangement joins TRBV7-2 to TRBJ2-7, with 10 bases aligning to TRBD1. Per the germline V gene, CDR1 is SGHTA and CDR2 is FQGNSA. The CDR3 spans 17 residues. The J segment lost 5 bases and the V segment lost 5 bases, leaving 15 bases of the junction unmatched. The CDR3 region has the DNA TGTGCCAGCAGCGTTGTGTCCCCACGGGACAGGGGAAACGAGCAGTACTTC. It specifies CASSVVSPRDRGNEQYF.

The genes are TRBV7-8 and TRBJ2-5; D may match TRBD1 or TRBD2 (6 bases each). Trimming removed 5 bases from V and 5 bases from J, with 18 bases in between. The CDR3 covers 15 residues. Looked up from germline, CDR1 is SGHVS and CDR2 is FQNEAQ. CDR3 amino acids: CASSRGAGTWETQYF. The DNA of the CDR3 is TGTGCCAGCAGCCGCGGGGCAGGGACATGGGAGACCCAGTACTTC.